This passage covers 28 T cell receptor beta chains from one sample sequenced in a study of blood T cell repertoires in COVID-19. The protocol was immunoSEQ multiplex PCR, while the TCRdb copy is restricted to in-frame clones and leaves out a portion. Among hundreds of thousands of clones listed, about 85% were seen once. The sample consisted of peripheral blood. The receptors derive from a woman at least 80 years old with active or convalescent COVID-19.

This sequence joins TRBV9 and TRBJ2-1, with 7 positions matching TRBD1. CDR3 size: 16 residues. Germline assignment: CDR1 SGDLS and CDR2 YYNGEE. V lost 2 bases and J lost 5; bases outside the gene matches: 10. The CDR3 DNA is TGTGCCAGCAGCGTCTTAGGGGGACAGACTAACAATGAGCAGTTCTTC. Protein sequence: CASSVLGGQTNNEQFF.

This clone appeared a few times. DNA of the CDR3: TGTGCCATCAGTTCCTCGGACAGGGTCTCCTACGAGCAGTACTTC. Translating it yields CAISSSDRVSYEQYF. The rearrangement links TRBV10-3 to TRBJ2-7; 8 bases match TRBD1. After removal of 5 bases from V and 0 bases from J, the junction contained 6 bases not matched to a gene. CDR1 ENHRY and CDR2 SYGVKD come from the germline V gene. The CDR3 covers 15 residues.

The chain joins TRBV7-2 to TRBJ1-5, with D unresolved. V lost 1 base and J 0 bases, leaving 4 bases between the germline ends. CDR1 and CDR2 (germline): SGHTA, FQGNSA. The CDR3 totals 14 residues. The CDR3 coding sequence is TGTGCCAGCAGCTTAGTCGGTAGCAATCAGCCCCAGCATTTT. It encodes CASSLVGSNQPQHF.

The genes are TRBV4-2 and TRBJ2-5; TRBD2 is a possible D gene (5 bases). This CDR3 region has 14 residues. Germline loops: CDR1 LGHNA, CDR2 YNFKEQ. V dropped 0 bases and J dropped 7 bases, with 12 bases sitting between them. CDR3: CASSQELLDGTQYF. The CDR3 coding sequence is TGTGCCAGCAGCCAAGAACTACTAGACGGGACCCAGTACTTC.

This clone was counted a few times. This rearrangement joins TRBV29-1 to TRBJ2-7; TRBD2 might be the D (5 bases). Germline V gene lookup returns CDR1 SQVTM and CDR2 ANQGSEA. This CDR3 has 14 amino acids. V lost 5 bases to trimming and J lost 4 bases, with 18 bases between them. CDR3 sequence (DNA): TGCAGCGTTTCGAGGGATTGGGGAAATTACGAGCAGTACTTC. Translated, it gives CSVSRDWGNYEQYF.

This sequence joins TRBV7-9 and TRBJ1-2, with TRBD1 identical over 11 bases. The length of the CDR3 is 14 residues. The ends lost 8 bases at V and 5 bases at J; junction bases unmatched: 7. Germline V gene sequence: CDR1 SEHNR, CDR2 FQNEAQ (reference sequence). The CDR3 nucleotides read TGTGCCAGCGGCCGGGGACAGGGGGGGTATGGCTACACCTTC. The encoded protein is CASGRGQGGYGYTF.

CDR3 residues: CASSQVSSSTDGHSPLHF. CDR3 DNA: TGCGCCAGCAGCCAAGTTTCTTCCTCGACTGACGGCCATTCACCCCTCCACTTT. V and J are TRBV4-3 and TRBJ1-6; D remains unclear. The length of the CDR3 is 18 residues. Germline-derived CDR1 and CDR2 are LGHNA and YSLEER. V gave up 1 base and J gave up 8 bases, with 21 bases separating them.

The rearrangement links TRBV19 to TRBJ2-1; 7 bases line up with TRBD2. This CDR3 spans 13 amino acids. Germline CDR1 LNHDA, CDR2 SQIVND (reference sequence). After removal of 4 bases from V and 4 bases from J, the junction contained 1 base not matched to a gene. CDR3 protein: CASSTGRYNEQFF. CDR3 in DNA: TGTGCCAGTAGTACCGGGAGGTACAATGAGCAGTTCTTC.

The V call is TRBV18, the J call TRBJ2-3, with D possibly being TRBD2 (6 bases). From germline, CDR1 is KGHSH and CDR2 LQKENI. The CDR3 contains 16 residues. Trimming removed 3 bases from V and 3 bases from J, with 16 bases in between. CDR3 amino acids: CASSPQGGLATDTQYF. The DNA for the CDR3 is TGTGCCAGCTCACCCCAAGGAGGGCTAGCGACAGATACGCAGTATTTT.

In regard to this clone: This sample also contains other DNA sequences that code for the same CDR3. The CDR3 here is CASSLGQGNYGYTF. The CDR3, as DNA: TGCGCCAGCAGCTTGGGACAGGGTAACTATGGCTACACCTTC. The V and J genes are TRBV5-1 and TRBJ1-2; 7 bases are shared with TRBD1. Per germline, CDR1 SGHRS and CDR2 YFSETQ. The CDR3 length is 14 residues. The J segment lost 1 base and the V segment lost 0 bases, leaving 0 bases of the junction unmatched.

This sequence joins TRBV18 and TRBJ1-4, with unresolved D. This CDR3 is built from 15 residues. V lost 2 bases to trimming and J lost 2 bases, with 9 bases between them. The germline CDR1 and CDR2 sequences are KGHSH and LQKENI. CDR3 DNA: TGTGCCAGCTCACCAGGGCAGCCCACTAATGAAAAACTGTTTTTT. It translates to CASSPGQPTNEKLFF.

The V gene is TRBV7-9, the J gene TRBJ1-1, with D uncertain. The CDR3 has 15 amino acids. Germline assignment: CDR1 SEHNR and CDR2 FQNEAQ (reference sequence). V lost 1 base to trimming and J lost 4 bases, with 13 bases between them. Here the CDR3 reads CASSLGRAPGTEAFF. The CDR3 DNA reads TGTGCCAGCAGCTTAGGGAGGGCCCCAGGCACTGAAGCTTTCTTT.

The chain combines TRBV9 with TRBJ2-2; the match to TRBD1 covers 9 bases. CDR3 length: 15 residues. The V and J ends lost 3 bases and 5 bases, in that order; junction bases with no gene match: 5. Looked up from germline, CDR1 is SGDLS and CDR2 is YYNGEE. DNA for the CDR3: TGTGCCAGCAGCGCCAGACAGGGGGGTACCGGGGAGCTGTTTTTT. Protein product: CASSARQGGTGELFF. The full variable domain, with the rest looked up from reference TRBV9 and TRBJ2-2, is DSGVTQTPKHLITATGQRVTLRCSPRSGDLSVYWYQQSLDQGLQFLIQYYNGEERAKGNILERFSAQQFPDLHSELNLSSLELGDSALYFCASSARQGGTGELFFGEGSRLTVL.

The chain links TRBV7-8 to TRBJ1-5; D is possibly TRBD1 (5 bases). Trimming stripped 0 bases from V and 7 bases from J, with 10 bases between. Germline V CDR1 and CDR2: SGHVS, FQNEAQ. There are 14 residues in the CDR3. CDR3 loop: CASSLAEQGQPQHF. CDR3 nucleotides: TGTGCCAGCAGCTTAGCGGAGCAGGGCCAGCCCCAGCATTTT.

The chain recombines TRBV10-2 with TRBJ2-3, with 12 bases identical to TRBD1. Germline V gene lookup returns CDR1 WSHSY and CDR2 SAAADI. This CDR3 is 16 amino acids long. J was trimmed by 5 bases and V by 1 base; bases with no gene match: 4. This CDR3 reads CASSEYGTGGRDTQYF. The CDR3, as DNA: TGCGCCAGCAGTGAGTACGGGACAGGGGGCAGAGATACGCAGTATTTT.

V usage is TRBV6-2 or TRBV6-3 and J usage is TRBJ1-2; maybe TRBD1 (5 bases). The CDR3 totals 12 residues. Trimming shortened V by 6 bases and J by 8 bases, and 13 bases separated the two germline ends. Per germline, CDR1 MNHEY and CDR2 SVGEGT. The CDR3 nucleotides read TGTGCCAGCAGCCAAACAGGTTTCGGCTACACCTTC. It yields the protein CASSQTGFGYTF.

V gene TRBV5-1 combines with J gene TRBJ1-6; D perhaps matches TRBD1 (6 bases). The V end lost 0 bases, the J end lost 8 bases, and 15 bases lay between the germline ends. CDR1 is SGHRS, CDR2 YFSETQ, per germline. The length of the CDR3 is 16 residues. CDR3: CASSLGMTGKDSPLHF. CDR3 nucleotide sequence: TGCGCCAGCAGCTTGGGGATGACAGGAAAGGATTCACCCCTCCACTTT.

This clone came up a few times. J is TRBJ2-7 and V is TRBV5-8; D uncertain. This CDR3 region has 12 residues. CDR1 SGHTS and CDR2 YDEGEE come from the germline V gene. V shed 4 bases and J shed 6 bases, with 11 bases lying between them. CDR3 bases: TGTGCCAGCAGCCCAAGAGTGCTCGAGCAGTACTTC. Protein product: CASSPRVLEQYF.

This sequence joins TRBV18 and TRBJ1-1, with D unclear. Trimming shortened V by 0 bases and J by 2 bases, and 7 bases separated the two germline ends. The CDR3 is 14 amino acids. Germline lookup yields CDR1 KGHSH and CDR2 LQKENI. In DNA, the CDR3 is TGTGCCAGCTCACCACCGCCAGGAAACACTGAAGCTTTCTTT. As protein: CASSPPPGNTEAFF.

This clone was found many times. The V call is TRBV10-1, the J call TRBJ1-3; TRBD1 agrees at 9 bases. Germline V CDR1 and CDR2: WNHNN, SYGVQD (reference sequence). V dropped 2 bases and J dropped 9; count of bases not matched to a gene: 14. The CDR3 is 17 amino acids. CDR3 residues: CASSEAGQGPQKATIYF. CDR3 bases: TGCGCCAGCAGTGAGGCCGGACAGGGGCCACAAAAGGCCACCATATATTTT.

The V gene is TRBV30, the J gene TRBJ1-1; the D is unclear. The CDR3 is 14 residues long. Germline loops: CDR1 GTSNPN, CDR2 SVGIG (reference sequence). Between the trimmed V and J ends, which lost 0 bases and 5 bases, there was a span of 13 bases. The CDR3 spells CAWSVGGAGTEAFF. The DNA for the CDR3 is TGTGCCTGGAGTGTAGGAGGCGCCGGGACTGAAGCTTTCTTT.

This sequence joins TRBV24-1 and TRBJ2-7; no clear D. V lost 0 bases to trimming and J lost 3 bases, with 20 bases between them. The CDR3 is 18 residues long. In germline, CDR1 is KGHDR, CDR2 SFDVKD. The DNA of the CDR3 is TGTGCCACCAGTGATTTGCCAGGTAGTACGGCATCAAACTACGAGCAGTACTTC. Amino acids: CATSDLPGSTASNYEQYF.

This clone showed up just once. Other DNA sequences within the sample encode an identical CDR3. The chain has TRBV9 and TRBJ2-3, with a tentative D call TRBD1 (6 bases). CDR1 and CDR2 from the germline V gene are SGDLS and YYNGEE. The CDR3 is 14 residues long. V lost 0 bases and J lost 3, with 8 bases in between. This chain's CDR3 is CASSVVGATDTQYF. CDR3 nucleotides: TGTGCCAGCAGCGTAGTGGGGGCAACAGATACGCAGTATTTT.

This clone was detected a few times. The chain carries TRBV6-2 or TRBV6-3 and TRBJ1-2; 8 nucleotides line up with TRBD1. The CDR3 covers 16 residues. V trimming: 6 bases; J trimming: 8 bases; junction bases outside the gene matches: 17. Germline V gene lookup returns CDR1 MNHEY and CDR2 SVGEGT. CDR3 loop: CASSTPKDRAVWGYTF. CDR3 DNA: TGTGCCAGCAGCACCCCTAAGGACAGGGCTGTGTGGGGCTACACCTTC.

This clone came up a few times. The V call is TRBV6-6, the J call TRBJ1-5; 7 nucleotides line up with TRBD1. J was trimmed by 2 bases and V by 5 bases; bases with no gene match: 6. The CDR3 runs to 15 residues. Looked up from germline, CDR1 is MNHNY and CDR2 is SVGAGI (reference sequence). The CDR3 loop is CASSHDRVGNQPQHF. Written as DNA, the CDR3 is TGTGCCAGCAGTCATGACAGGGTTGGCAATCAGCCCCAGCATTTT.

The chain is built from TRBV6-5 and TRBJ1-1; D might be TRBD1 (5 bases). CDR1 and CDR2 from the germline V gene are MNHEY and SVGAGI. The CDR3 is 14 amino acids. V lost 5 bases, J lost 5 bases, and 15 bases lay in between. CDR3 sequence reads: CASSKGPSGTEAFF. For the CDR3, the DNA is TGTGCCAGCAGTAAGGGCCCCTCAGGGACTGAAGCTTTCTTT.

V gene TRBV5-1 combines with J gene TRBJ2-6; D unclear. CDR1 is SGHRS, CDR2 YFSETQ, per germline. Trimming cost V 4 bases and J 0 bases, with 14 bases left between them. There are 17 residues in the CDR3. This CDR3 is CASSPQVAGSGANVLTF. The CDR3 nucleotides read TGCGCCAGCAGCCCTCAAGTAGCCGGCTCTGGGGCCAACGTCCTGACTTTC.

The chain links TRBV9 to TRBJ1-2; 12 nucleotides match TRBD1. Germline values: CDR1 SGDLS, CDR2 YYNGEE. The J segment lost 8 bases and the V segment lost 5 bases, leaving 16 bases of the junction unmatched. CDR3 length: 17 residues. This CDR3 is CASSDGTGGPYLKGYTF. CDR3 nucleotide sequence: TGTGCCAGCAGTGACGGGACAGGGGGCCCCTATTTAAAAGGCTACACCTTC.